Below, one T cell receptor (beta chain) is given with its context. Version v3.0 of the immunoSEQ assay ran at survey level. Assay: immunoSEQ multiplex PCR; the TCRdb copy retains only in-frame clones and omits some. The data contain under 35,000 clones, nearly 90% of them singletons. Every single participant having HIV got treatment inside the United States. This specimen belongs to a study of long-term antiretroviral therapy in people with HIV. This CDR3 contains 12 residues. Trimming stripped 4 bases from V and 6 bases from J, with 11 bases between. Per germline, CDR1 GTSNPN and CDR2 SVGIG (reference sequence).

Sequences were derived from unsorted PBMCs, sampled 1.1 years after starting antiretroviral therapy. The receptor's source is a man aged 18 to 35 with HIV. The rearrangement joins TRBV30 to TRBJ2-3, with a tentative D call TRBD1 (5 bases). CDR3 in DNA: TGTGCCTGGAACCCCAGGGTTGATACGCAGTATTTT. Amino acids: CAWNPRVDTQYF.